This T cell receptor (beta chain) originates from a study of blood T cells in healthy people across ages. Study information: About one barcoded beta molecule per two T cells came from capture by template switching.

PCR was performed a second time for about 7 to 11 cycles using a sample-barcoded 5' primer and a J-beta primer mix. Sequencing yielded, for each sample, at least 3 million paired-end reads carrying CDR3. TCRdb reprocessed the 5' RACE reads via MiXCR and lists one record per CDR3 protein. The sample contains about 1.1 million distinct CDR3 sequences, less than 45% of which appear only once. For this clonotype: Its antigen is as yet unknown.

General study findings and limits: Investigators treated diversity estimates from one million T cells as underestimates. While age rose, TCR beta diversity per million T cells dropped in a roughly linear way.

The V and J ends lost 3 bases and 11 bases respectively, with 22 bases between them. The CDR3 loop spans 15 amino acids. This TCR came from a man younger than 35 in good health. The sequenced sample was blood. This chain links TRBV12-3 or TRBV12-4 with TRBJ2-5, with a tentative D call TRBD2 (6 bases). The CDR3 bases are TGTGCCAGCAGTTTTGGAGGAGGGGCCATTGTTGAGCAGTACTTC. This encodes CASSFGGGAIVEQYF.